A selection of T cell receptor beta chains follows, all from one sample in a study of cytomegalovirus exposure and HLA in healthy donors. Libraries were prepared by immunoSEQ multiplex PCR; TCRdb keeps only in-frame clonotypes and omits some of them. The profile shows approximately 130,000 clones, about 85% of them singletons. The sequencing sample was made of PBMCs. The receptors come from a woman aged 30 to 39 in good health and CMV-seropositive. CDR3s include the opening cysteine and the closing phenylalanine or tryptophan. Each record gives: D gene, CDR3 length, J gene, clone size, V gene, CDR3 DNA, CDR3 protein. D genes are given only for firm matches. Size values are once, few and many counts, or a class for expanded clones, and some rows have none.

TRBD2	15	TRBJ2-5	-	TRBV19	TGTGCCAGTAGTATTAAGCGGGGTAGCCGGGAGACCCAGTACTTC	CASSIKRGSRETQYF
-	12	TRBJ2-7	-	TRBV28	TGTGCCAGCGCCCAGGGGCTCTACGAGCAGTACTTC	CASAQGLYEQYF
TRBD2	15	TRBJ2-1	-	TRBV11-2	TGTGCCAGCAGCTTAGGCCCGGGGGGGGACAATGAGCAGTTCTTC	CASSLGPGGDNEQFF
-	14	TRBJ1-2	-	TRBV6-5	TGTGCCAGCAGATTGGACAGCCCCCCCTGTGGCTACACCTTC	CASRLDSPPCGYTF
-	14	TRBJ1-4	-	TRBV19	TGTGCCAGTAGTATTTCACAGGGAAATGAAAAACTGTTTTTT	CASSISQGNEKLFF
TRBD1	14	TRBJ1-4	once	TRBV6-1	TGTGCCAGCAGTGAAAACAGGGGTTATGAAAAACTGTTTTTT	CASSENRGYEKLFF
-	14	TRBJ2-7	-	TRBV5-3	TGTGCCAGAAGCTTGCGGTCCATCTCCTACGAGCAGTACTTC	CARSLRSISYEQYF
TRBD1	15	TRBJ2-3	-	TRBV11-2	TGTGCCAGCAGCTTAGTGGGACAGGGAATAGATACGCAGTATTTT	CASSLVGQGIDTQYF
TRBD2	14	TRBJ2-5	-	TRBV30	TGTGCCTGGAGTGTTACGGGACTAGAGAAGACCCAGTACTTC	CAWSVTGLEKTQYF
TRBD1	14	TRBJ1-5	-	TRBV6-5	TGTGCCAGCAGTTGGGGACAGGCCTATCAGCCCCAGCATTTT	CASSWGQAYQPQHF
-	16	TRBJ1-2	-	TRBV28	TGTGCCAGCAGTTTGTCTGTAGCGGGGCTCCTGGGGGGCTACACCTTC	CASSLSVAGLLGGYTF
TRBD1	15	TRBJ1-2	-	TRBV5-1	TGCGCCAGCAGCCCGCAGCAGGGGGGCGTCTATGGCTACACCTTC	CASSPQQGGVYGYTF
-	16	TRBJ1-4	-	TRBV11-2	TGTGCCAGCAGCATCCGACTACAGTCAACTAATGAAAAACTGTTTTTT	CASSIRLQSTNEKLFF
TRBD2	14	TRBJ2-7	-	TRBV6-5	TGTGCCAGCACCCCTCGGGGGGTTTTCAACGAGCAGTACTTC	CASTPRGVFNEQYF
-	15	TRBJ1-1	-	TRBV5-1	TGCGCCAGCAGCTTGGATATTAATTTGGCCACTGAAGCTTTCTTT	CASSLDINLATEAFF